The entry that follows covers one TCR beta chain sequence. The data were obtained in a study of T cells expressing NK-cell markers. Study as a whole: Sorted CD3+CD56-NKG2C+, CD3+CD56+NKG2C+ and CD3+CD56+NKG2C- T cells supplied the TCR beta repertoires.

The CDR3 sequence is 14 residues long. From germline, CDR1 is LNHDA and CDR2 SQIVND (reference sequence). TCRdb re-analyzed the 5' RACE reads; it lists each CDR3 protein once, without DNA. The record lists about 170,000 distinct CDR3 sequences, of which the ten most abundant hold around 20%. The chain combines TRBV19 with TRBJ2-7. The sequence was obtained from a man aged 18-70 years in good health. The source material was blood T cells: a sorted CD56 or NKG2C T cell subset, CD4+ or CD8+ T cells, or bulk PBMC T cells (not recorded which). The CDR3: CASSIFPGSYEQYF.